This T cell receptor beta chain originates from a study of T-cell memory formation after mild COVID-19. TCRdb recomputed calls from the 5' RACE reads with MiXCR, one row per CDR3 protein. This sample has 200,000 to 300,000 distinct CDR3 sequences, with 8.5% to 9.5% found just once. Many counts were recorded for this clonotype. What it binds is unknown. Study-level findings and limits: A subset of responding clones appeared in pre-infection memory, suggesting cross-reactive memory joined. CD4+ contracting clones lay mainly in CM and EM, CD8+ ones in EMRA.

The CDR3 spans 15 residues. V lost 4 bases, J lost 4 bases, and 10 bases stayed unmatched. Germline CDR1 and CDR2: SGHRS and YFSETQ. The TCR sequence derives from a man younger than 35 who had mild COVID-19 (a few samples of this study predate the infection). Cell type and time point are not known. Sequencing was done on a sample of PBMCs or a T cell subset sorted from them (not recorded which). V usage is TRBV5-1 and J usage is TRBJ1-2; 7 positions match TRBD1. The CDR3 bases are TGCGCCAGCAGCCCCCAGGGACAGATTGGCTATGGCTACACCTTC. This encodes CASSPQGQIGYGYTF. Filled out from reference TRBV5-1 and TRBJ1-2, the complete variable domain reads KAGVTQTPRYLIKTRGQQVTLSCSPISGHRSVSWYQQTPGQGLQFLFEYFSETQRNKGNFPGRFSGRQFSNSRSEMNVSTLELGDSALYLCASSPQGQIGYGYTFGSGTRLTVV.